This entry lists 22 T cell receptor beta chains sequenced from one sample in a study of blood T cell repertoires in COVID-19. TCRdb's table, derived via immunoSEQ multiplex PCR, lists solely in-frame clones and lacks some. The table shows 70,000 to 100,000 clones, with approximately 75% occurring only once. Sequencing was carried out using peripheral blood. The receptors were sampled from a woman aged 45 to 65 with acute or convalescent COVID-19.

The chain carries TRBV12-3 or TRBV12-4 and TRBJ2-5, with no clear D. The CDR3 has 11 residues. Trimming pared 5 bases from V and 10 bases from J, leaving 11 bases between. In nucleotides, the CDR3 is TGTGCCAGCAGTACCAGCGTGGGCCAGTACTTC. This translates into CASSTSVGQYF.

The rearrangement links TRBV3-1 (or the pseudogene TRBV3-2) to TRBJ2-1, with 9 bases fitting TRBD1. Germline CDR1 LGHDT, CDR2 YNNKEL (reference sequence). V dropped 4 bases and J dropped 7; count of bases not matched to a gene: 5. This CDR3 is 14 amino acids long. In DNA form, the CDR3 reads TGTGCCAGCAGCCCCCTGGACAGGGGAAATGAGCAGTTCTTC. It is translated as CASSPLDRGNEQFF.

The chain combines TRBV30 with TRBJ1-1, with D possibly matching TRBD1 (6 bases). The germline V and J ends were trimmed by 1 base and 1 base, with 19 bases remaining between them. This CDR3 has 17 residues. Germline-derived CDR1 and CDR2 are GTSNPN and SVGIG (reference sequence). CDR3 amino acids: CAWSAPKGVWGNTEAFF. CDR3 DNA: TGTGCCTGGAGTGCCCCCAAGGGGGTATGGGGGAACACTGAAGCTTTCTTT.

This rearrangement joins TRBV19 to TRBJ1-2; D possibly corresponds to TRBD1 (6 bases). V lost 4 bases, J lost 2 bases, and 11 bases lay in between. This CDR3 is 14 amino acids long. The germline V gene has CDR1 LNHDA and CDR2 SQIVND (reference sequence). The CDR3 protein is CASSTGQSNYGYTF. CDR3 bases: TGTGCCAGTAGTACCGGACAGAGCAACTATGGCTACACCTTC. Together with reference TRBV19 and TRBJ1-2, the CDR3 gives the full variable domain: DGGITQSPKYLFRKEGQNVTLSCEQNLNHDAMYWYRQDPGQGLRLIYYSQIVNDFQKGDIAEGYSVSREKKESFPLTVTSAQKNPTAFYLCASSTGQSNYGYTFGSGTRLTVV.

The V call is TRBV27, the J call TRBJ2-1; TRBD1 is a possible D gene (5 bases). V was clipped by 2 bases and J by 6 bases, with 14 bases between them. The CDR3 contains 15 residues. Germline V CDR1 and CDR2: MNHEY, SMNVEV (reference sequence). CDR3 sequence: CASSLKGAKSNEQFF. The DNA of the CDR3 is TGTGCCAGCAGTTTAAAAGGGGCGAAGTCCAATGAGCAGTTCTTC.

A note on this clone: This CDR3 is also generated by other DNA sequences in the sample. The rearrangement uses TRBV30 and TRBJ1-5, with D perhaps matching TRBD1 (6 bases). The ends were cut back, 4 bases at V and 1 base at J, with 17 bases in the middle. Germline V CDR1 and CDR2: GTSNPN, SVGIG (reference sequence). This CDR3 is built from 16 residues. The CDR3 reads CAWTFGGAGSNQPQHF. Here the CDR3 DNA reads TGTGCCTGGACCTTTGGGGGGGCGGGCAGCAATCAGCCCCAGCATTTT. Supplemented by reference TRBV30 and TRBJ1-5, the full variable domain reads SQTIHQWPATLVQPVGSPLSLECTVEGTSNPNLYWYRQAAGRGLQLLFYSVGIGQISSEVPQNLSASRPQDRQFILSSKKLLLSDSGFYLCAWTFGGAGSNQPQHFGDGTRLSIL.

J is TRBJ1-4 and V is TRBV18; no reliable D call. V gave up 4 bases and J gave up 8 bases, with 11 bases separating them. The length of the CDR3 is 13 residues. The germline V gene has CDR1 KGHSH and CDR2 LQKENI. CDR3 nucleotide sequence: TGTGCCAGCTCACTCAAAGACGGGGAAAAACTGTTTTTT. Its protein is CASSLKDGEKLFF.

The rearrangement joins TRBV6-2 or TRBV6-3 to TRBJ2-1; D is perhaps TRBD1 (6 bases). V was trimmed by 0 bases and J by 5 bases, leaving 14 bases between them. This CDR3 is built from 16 residues. Germline CDR1 MNHEY, CDR2 SVGEGT. The CDR3: CASSYSTGSGHNEQFF. The CDR3 coding sequence is TGTGCCAGCAGTTACTCAACAGGGTCGGGACACAATGAGCAGTTCTTC.

This clone was observed a few times. The rearrangement links TRBV18 to TRBJ1-2; D is perhaps TRBD1 (6 bases). Germline V gene lookup returns CDR1 KGHSH and CDR2 LQKENI. The CDR3 loop spans 12 amino acids. The V gene lost 5 bases and the J gene lost 8 bases, with 12 bases spanning the gap. Here the CDR3 DNA reads TGTGCCAGCTCATCGCGCAGGGGAGGCTACACCTTC. This gives the protein CASSSRRGGYTF.

The rearrangement joins TRBV7-9 to TRBJ1-1; possible D gene TRBD1, 5 bases. V lost 0 bases and J 5 bases, leaving 7 bases between the germline ends. Looked up from germline, CDR1 is SEHNR and CDR2 is FQNEAQ (reference sequence). This CDR3 is 13 amino acids long. The CDR3 DNA sequence: TGTGCCAGCAGCTTAGCAGGGGCGACTGAAGCTTTCTTT. It codes for CASSLAGATEAFF.

This clone has more than one count but fewer than ten. The chain couples TRBV28 to TRBJ1-1, with 9 bases that match TRBD1. V was clipped by 5 bases and J by 4 bases; unmatched bases: 8. From germline, CDR1 is MDHEN and CDR2 SYDVKM. The CDR3 runs to 15 residues. CDR3 sequence: CASSPPGQGTTEAFF. CDR3 nucleotide sequence: TGTGCCAGCAGTCCGCCTGGACAGGGGACCACTGAAGCTTTCTTT. The full variable domain, with the rest looked up from reference TRBV28 and TRBJ1-1, is DVKVTQSSRYLVKRTGEKVFLECVQDMDHENMFWYRQDPGLGLRLIYFSYDVKMKEKGDIPEGYSVSREKKERFSLILESASTNQTSMYLCASSPPGQGTTEAFFGQGTRLTVV.

The chain links TRBV3-1 (or the pseudogene TRBV3-2) to TRBJ1-2; D is possibly TRBD1 (5 bases). Trimming shortened V by 3 bases and J by 6 bases, and 20 bases separated the two germline ends. CDR1 is LGHDT, CDR2 YNNKEL, per germline (reference sequence). There are 16 residues in the CDR3. The CDR3 DNA reads TGTGCCAGCAGCCATCCGGACACCCACCTTACACATGGCTACACCTTC. It codes for CASSHPDTHLTHGYTF.

The chain uses TRBV27 and TRBJ1-5; TRBD1 matches at 7 bases. Germline trimming cut 5 bases from V and 5 bases from J; bases unmatched to any gene: 6. CDR3 size: 14 residues. Germline CDR1 reads MNHEY; CDR2 reads SMNVEV (reference sequence). The CDR3 spells CASSPHRGDQPQHF. The CDR3 nucleotides are TGTGCCAGCAGTCCGCACAGGGGAGATCAGCCCCAGCATTTT.

V usage is TRBV30 and J usage is TRBJ1-5, with D maybe TRBD1 (6 bases). Germline V gene data show CDR1 as GTSNPN and CDR2 as SVGIG (reference sequence). The CDR3 has 14 residues. Trimming removed 2 bases at V and 3 bases at J, with 11 bases between. The CDR3 is CAWSLGQNNQPQHF. In DNA, the CDR3 is TGTGCCTGGAGTCTCGGACAGAACAATCAGCCCCAGCATTTT.

The chain links TRBV6-4 to TRBJ1-6; perhaps TRBD1 as D (5 bases). V shed 0 bases and J shed 7 bases, with 7 bases lying between them. The CDR3 has 14 residues. Germline V CDR1 and CDR2: MRHNA, SNTAGT. The CDR3 spells CASSDSNRNSPLHF. The DNA for the CDR3 is TGTGCCAGCAGTGACTCGAACAGGAATTCACCCCTCCACTTT.

V gene TRBV5-5 combines with J gene TRBJ2-7, with 9 bases matching TRBD1. CDR3 length: 15 residues. V was pared by 3 bases and J by 5 bases, with 9 bases of the junction left unmatched. CDR1 and CDR2 (germline): SGHKS, YYEKEE (reference sequence). The CDR3 DNA sequence: TGTGCCAGCAGCTGGGGGGACAGGGAGATGGACGAGCAGTACTTC. Protein: CASSWGDREMDEQYF.

This sequence joins TRBV6-1 and TRBJ1-1; D call uncertain. Trimming took 0 bases from V and 5 from J, leaving 7 bases between them. Looked up from germline, CDR1 is MNHNS and CDR2 is SASEGT. The CDR3 has 13 amino acids. CDR3 bases: TGTGCCAGCAGTGAAGCGGCCGGGACTGAAGCTTTCTTT. Residues: CASSEAAGTEAFF.

This rearrangement joins TRBV7-8 to TRBJ1-6; weak D call: TRBD1 (5 bases). Germline CDR1 and CDR2: SGHVS and FQNEAQ. This CDR3 has 12 residues. V lost 1 base to trimming and J lost 14 bases, with 9 bases between them. The chain's CDR3 is CASSLGQGTLHF. CDR3 DNA sequence: TGTGCCAGCAGCTTAGGGCAGGGCACCCTCCACTTT.

In its sample, this clone was seen once. V usage is TRBV18 and J usage is TRBJ1-4; the D gene is possibly TRBD1 (6 bases). V was cut by 6 bases and J by 8 bases, with 16 bases left in between. CDR3 length: 14 amino acids. Germline-derived CDR1 and CDR2 are KGHSH and LQKENI. The CDR3: CASSNNGGGEKLFF. The DNA of the CDR3 is TGTGCCAGCTCTAACAATGGGGGCGGAGAAAAACTGTTTTTT.

This CDR3 is CASTLPGTDTQYF. The CDR3 region has the DNA TGTGCCAGTACCCTCCCGGGCACAGATACGCAGTATTTT. V and J are TRBV6-6 and TRBJ2-3; D gene unclear. V was cut by 9 bases and J by 1 base, with 11 bases left in between. This CDR3 has 13 residues. Germline-derived CDR1 and CDR2 are MNHNY and SVGAGI (reference sequence).

V is TRBV7-3 and J is TRBJ1-1; 9 nucleotides align to TRBD1. V lost 1 base to trimming and J lost 2 bases; unmatched junction nucleotides: 2. The CDR3 runs 15 residues. Germline-derived CDR1 and CDR2 are SGHTA and FQGTGA. CDR3 in amino acids: CASSLKGQGNTEAFF. In nucleotides, the CDR3 is TGTGCCAGCAGCTTAAAGGGACAGGGAAACACTGAAGCTTTCTTT.

The rearrangement joins TRBV30 to TRBJ1-3; tentatively, D is TRBD1 (5 bases). The CDR3 is 12 residues long. Germline V CDR1 and CDR2: GTSNPN, SVGIG (reference sequence). V shed 2 bases and J shed 8 bases, with 10 bases lying between them. CDR3: CAWSSGGYTIYF. The CDR3 coding sequence is TGTGCCTGGAGTTCCGGGGGATACACCATATATTTT.